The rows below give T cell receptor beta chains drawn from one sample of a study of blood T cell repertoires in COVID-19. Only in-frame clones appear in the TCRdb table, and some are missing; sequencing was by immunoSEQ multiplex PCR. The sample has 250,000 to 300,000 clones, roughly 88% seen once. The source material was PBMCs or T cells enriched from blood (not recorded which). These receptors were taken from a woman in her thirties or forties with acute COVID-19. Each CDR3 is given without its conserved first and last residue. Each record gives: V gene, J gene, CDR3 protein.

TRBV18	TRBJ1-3	ASSTTGAPGNTIY
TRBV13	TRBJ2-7	ASSYTGSYEQY
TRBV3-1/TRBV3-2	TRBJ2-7	ASSPTGGIRSYEQY
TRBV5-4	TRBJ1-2	ASSFPQGSHGYT
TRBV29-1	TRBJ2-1	SVDGTSILNEQF
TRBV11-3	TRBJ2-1	ASSHTGGVF
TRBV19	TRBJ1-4	ASSIDRGKEQLF
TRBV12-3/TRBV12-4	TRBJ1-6	ASSSGANSPLH
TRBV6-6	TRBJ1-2	ASSYPNYGYT
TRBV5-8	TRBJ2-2	ASSKEVFRGGTGELF
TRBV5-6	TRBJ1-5	ASSLTGRDQPQH
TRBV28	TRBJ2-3	ASSPHLGGALTDTQY
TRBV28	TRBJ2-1	ASSLGTSAYNEQF
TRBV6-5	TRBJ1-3	ASSSVRRGSGNTIY
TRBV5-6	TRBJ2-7	ASSRDRDEGYEQY
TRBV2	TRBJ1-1	ASSTMNTEAF
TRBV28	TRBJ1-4	ASSLTGGGEKLF
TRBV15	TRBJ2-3	ATSRGGTDTQY
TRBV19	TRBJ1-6	ASSPGTGGYNSPLH
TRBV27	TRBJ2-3	ASSLSGGAGDTQY
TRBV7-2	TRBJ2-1	ASSLGGAGGYNEQF
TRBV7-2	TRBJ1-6	ASSKGGGQPNSPLH
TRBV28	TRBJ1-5	ASLRTGSNQPQH
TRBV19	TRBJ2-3	ASSEGRWGTDTQY
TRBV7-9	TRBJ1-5	ASSLAGQVNQPQH
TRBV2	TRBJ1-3	ASSALRSGNTIY
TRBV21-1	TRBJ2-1	ASSSNRTYNEQF
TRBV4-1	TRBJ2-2	ASSQEGSGQENTGELF
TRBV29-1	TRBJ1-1	SSTGGGTEAF
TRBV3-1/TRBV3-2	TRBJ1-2	ASSQAVGQGYGYT
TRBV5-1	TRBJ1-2	ASSRDRDRGSYT
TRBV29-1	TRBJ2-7	SVASKFSSYEQY
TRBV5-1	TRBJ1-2	ASSLDRGLDGYT
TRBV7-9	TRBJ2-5	ASSLSGGTQETQY
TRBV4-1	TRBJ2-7	ASSHGGSSYEQY
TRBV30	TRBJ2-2	AWSPALRAGELF
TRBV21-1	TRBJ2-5	ATSPPQGAQY
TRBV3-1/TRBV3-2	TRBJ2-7	ASSPRQTYEQY
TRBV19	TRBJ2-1	ASSIPWASGNNEQF
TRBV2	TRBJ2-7	ASGSGIGYEQY
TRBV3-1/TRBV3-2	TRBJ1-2	ASSQDLGQATYGYT
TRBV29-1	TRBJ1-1	SVQRGSYTEAF
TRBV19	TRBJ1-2	ASSPQGPRQNHYGYT
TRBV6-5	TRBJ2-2	ASMRTLANTGELF
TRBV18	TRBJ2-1	ASSPPGPGGFGEQF
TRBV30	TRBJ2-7	AWSGVRGVGYEQY
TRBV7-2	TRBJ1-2	ASSPRRLQVYGYT
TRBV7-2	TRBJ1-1	ASSLQGANTEAF
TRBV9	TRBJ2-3	ASSVVSGRSATDTQY
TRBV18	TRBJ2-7	ASSSSTGSSEQY
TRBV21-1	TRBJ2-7	ASSNGQGLYEQY
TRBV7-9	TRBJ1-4	ASSFGTGSEKLF
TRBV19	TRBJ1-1	ASTLSGLPLNTEAF
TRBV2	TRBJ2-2	ASRVQGGNTGELF
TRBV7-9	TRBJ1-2	ASSPPKGQPDGYT
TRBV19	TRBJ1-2	AGYRAFYGYT
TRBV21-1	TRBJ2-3	ASSKGGGAGTDTQY
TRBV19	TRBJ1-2	ASSIGQLGGYT
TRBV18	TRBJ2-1	ASSPPGGAGNNEQF
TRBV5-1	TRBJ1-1	ASSLEGRGVNTEAF